This entry concerns a single T cell receptor (beta chain). What it binds is unknown. This record belongs to a study of tumor-infiltrating lymphocytes in localized non-small cell lung cancer. Germline values: CDR1 LGHNA, CDR2 YNFKEQ. Trimming stripped 3 bases from V and 2 bases from J, with 5 bases between. This CDR3 is built from 13 residues. Libraries were prepared by immunoSEQ multiplex PCR; TCRdb keeps only in-frame clonotypes and omits some of them. The repertoire includes about 3,600 clones, 79% of them detected once, and 9% to 9.5% sits in the top ten. Study conclusions and caveats: Technical variation could not be separated from intratumor heterogeneity here. Higher tumor T cell infiltration than in uninvolved lung was supported by TCRbeta sequencing.

The sequencing input was uninvolved lung tissue not adjacent to the tumor. The chain has TRBV4-2 and TRBJ2-1; D is unclear. The receptor was derived from a human donor with non-small cell lung cancer. The CDR3 nucleotides are TGTGCCAGCAGCCACCAAGCCTACAATGAGCAGTTCTTC. It codes for CASSHQAYNEQFF.